The T cell receptor (beta chain) under discussion was sequenced for a study of cytomegalovirus exposure and HLA in healthy donors (dated by TCRdb to 2016 to 2017). About the investigation overall: An earlier analysis of approximately 600 of the donors reported 250 to 300 Gb of sequence data and 117 million unique TCR beta sequences from 150 million to 200 million T cells. An early release covering roughly 580 HLA-typed donors comprised approximately 300 gigabases of sequencing data and tens of millions of unique TCR sequences. Of the 398 genotyped donors, approximately 83% fell in the genetic ancestry cluster associated with self-reported Caucasian donors. The aim of the study was to test whether cataloging public T cell receptors could identify signatures of past pathogen exposure. Using immunosequencing, the study profiled T cell repertoires from 666 subjects and related those repertoires to cytomegalovirus serostatus. In addition to the first cohort of 500 to 850 subjects, a separate validation cohort of 120 different subjects was used. High-throughput TCR immunosequencing, statistical association of individual TCRs with disease status, and machine learning were combined to predict cytomegalovirus infection status. To study patterns of TCR occurrence, a later analysis re-analyzed previously published TCR beta repertoires from around 700 donors and added high-resolution HLA genotyping. Rather than drawing on any new phenotypic data, the later analysis identified candidate immune exposures from TCR beta sequences and the way those sequences occurred across donors. To decide whether each TCR beta V gene segment behaved as functional or pseudogenic, an earlier analysis of some 580 of the donors relied on high-throughput TCR beta sequencing. Donor age, sex, ethnicity and CMV serostatus were compiled together with the repertoire data. In a later genetic analysis, genome-wide SNP genotypes for 398 of the 666 donors were used, and that subset was treated as a discovery cohort. All discovery cohort repertoires had been generated on a single sequencing platform. Both class I and class II loci were covered by HLA typing, at four-digit resolution. The number of donors typed differed by locus, with roughly 620-640 for A, B, C, DRB1 and DQB1, roughly 550 for DQA1, under 610 for DPA1, and approximately 470 for DPB1. Several DR-DQ haplotypes were treated as single units for association and clustering because of strong linkage in the cohort. Across around 400 genotyped donors of the cohort, an average of about 240,000 unique TCR beta nucleotide sequences per donor were sequenced, and approximately 19% of those sequences were non-productive.

The cohort consisted of more than 650 healthy bone marrow donors. Cohort members were all nominally healthy when sampled, although unrecorded immune exposures were likely present. The donor tested CMV seronegative and was one of the 352 seronegative cohort members. Every donor gave a peripheral blood sample, and the peripheral blood mononuclear cells from that sample were used for TCR beta sequencing. Genomic DNA extraction from the blood cell samples was performed with the Qiagen DNeasy Blood Extraction Kit. What the research found in general, with its limitations: V-gene and J-gene trimming of TCR beta chains was associated with a missense DCLRE1C variant in a later genetic analysis, and the association was replicated in an independent cohort. The presence/absence analyses assumed that sequencing depth was roughly uniform across donors, and that assumption may not be true. Because counts were too low, about 18 rarely observed V segments, including chromosome 9 orphons, were excluded from the earlier analysis of around 640 of the donors. The study gave a list of some 150 TCR beta chains associated with cytomegalovirus. Specific HLA alleles were associated with 16,951 TCR beta sequences at a false discovery rate of 0.05 in a later analysis. HLA typing was unavailable for some donors at each locus, so association tests used only the typed subset. A later analysis found that HLA-associated TCR beta chains were more clonally expanded and had lower generation probabilities than equally common non-associated chains. According to the authors, the approach could potentially be generalized to other disease states and immunological phenotypes. When HLA alleles, especially DR and DQ, strongly co-occurred, TCR associations were difficult to assign to individual alleles. Most TCR sequences were seen in very few donors, while some public TCRs were found in many individuals. Most CMV-associated TCR beta chains appeared to be HLA-restricted in a later analysis, and the HLA associations seemed to be driven largely by CMV exposure. In an earlier analysis of approximately 600 of the donors, most TCR beta V segments were observed in productive rearrangements about 87% or about 30% of the time, broadly matching IMGT annotations. Correlated functional status among segregating V segments might reflect linkage disequilibrium, but an unknown experimental factor could not be ruled out. CMV serostatus was the only immune exposure information available for the cohort. A further reported finding was that TCR beta sequences accurately predicted the HLA-A and HLA-B alleles for most subjects in the first cohort. A later genetic analysis reported fewer N-insertions in productive TCRs among donors in an Asian-associated ancestry cluster than the roughly 620-donor mean. The classifier was reported to diagnose cytomegalovirus status with high specificity and sensitivity in both the original cohort and the validation cohort. In vitro tests confirmed that three of the cytomegalovirus-associated TCR beta chains recognize cytomegalovirus antigens. Only TCR beta chains were sequenced in this cohort, and the absence of alpha or paired-chain data limited detectable features. According to a later analysis, parvovirus B19, influenza, CMV and Epstein-Barr virus appeared linked to several top co-occurrence clusters. A group of highly shared sequence variants was considered likely to be a technical artifact of the sequencing pipeline. In a later analysis, TCR association rates were found to vary across HLA loci, with the most associated TCRs seen for DRB1 alleles and the fewest for HLA-C alleles. Some IMGT-functional V segments, including TRBV6-2 and TRBV6-3, could not be distinguished by the 87-base-pair reads and were therefore excluded.

The library came from the immunoSEQ multiplex PCR assay. For the multiplex PCR, a mixture combining 60 forward primers for TCR Vbeta segments and 13 reverse primers for TCR Jbeta segments was used. The CDR3 region of rearranged TCR beta genes was amplified from genomic DNA with a multiplex PCR assay. On the Illumina HiSeq System, the amplified TCR beta libraries were sequenced as 87-base-pair reads. The study's processing was this. A later analysis counted tens of millions of unique TCR beta chains across the approximately 700 repertoires, and approximately 11 million of these chains were shared by at least two donors. Raw reads were error-corrected and collapsed into unique sequences by a nearest-neighbor algorithm in which closely related sequences were merged to remove PCR and sequencing errors. Alignment of CDR3 sequences to IMGT reference sequences was used to assign V, D and J gene segments. For a sequence to be retained, a match of at least six nucleotides was required to both a V gene segment and a J gene segment. A rearrangement was called productive if the CDR3 had no stop codons and remained in frame with V and J, and every other rearrangement was called non-productive. CDR3 was defined by IMGT convention, running from the second conserved V-encoded cysteine to the conserved J-encoded phenylalanine. The earlier analysis of about 590 of the donors excluded sequences that lacked an unambiguous match to a single V gene segment. An earlier analysis of fewer than 750 of the donors classified V segments as functional when productive rearrangements were above 56.7% and as segregating when the standard deviation between donors was above 5%. A statistical classification framework was built to diagnose cytomegalovirus status from the catalog of TCR beta chain sequences. V and J gene assignment, in a later analysis, came from comparing TCR nucleotide sequences with IMGT/GENE-DB human TR gene sequences. The TCRdist pipeline was used in a later analysis to assign CDR3 sequences and most-parsimonious VDJ recombination scenarios. In a later analysis, each TCR beta chain was defined by its CDR3 amino acid sequence together with its V-gene family, and reads lacking a unique V-gene family were excluded. To address suspected cross-contamination and a sequencing artifact, a later analysis removed 450 to 700 highly shared, low-generation-probability nucleotide sequences. A later analysis calculated a clonal expansion index for each public chain from normalized within-repertoire ranks of inferred template counts. Generation probabilities in a later analysis came from a VDJ recombination model fitted to out-of-frame rearrangements, and those results were checked against IGoR. In a later analysis, TCR-TCR, TCR-HLA and TCR-CMV co-occurrence was scored with hypergeometric tests, and a repertoire-size bias correction was applied to TCR pairs. To estimate false discovery rates, a later analysis permuted the HLA or CMV assignments 20 times. In a later analysis, co-occurring TCRs were grouped with DBSCAN, and TCRdist sequence similarity was added when clustering was performed within HLA-allele-positive subsets. Repertoires with fewer than 30,000 or more than 120,000 public chains were left out of co-occurrence clustering, as were about 5 repertoires with anomalous nucleotide sharing. TCRdb carries this immuneACCESS record with in-frame sequences only. Its versions omit some clonotypes, under half of them owing to an unresolved V gene in the studies checked, with the rest unexplained. Clone size and the V and J calls come from that table; the DNA yielded D and trimming. This sample comprises roughly 290,000 clones, around nine tenths of them detected only once. The top ten clonotypes cover less than 2.5% of the sample.

Counted from cysteine to phenylalanine, this CDR3 has 18 amino acids. Of the read, only the CDR3 DNA is kept; its 54 bases are in frame from base 1. CDR1 and CDR2 (SGHNT, YENEEA) derive from the germline V gene. V is cut back by 5 bases and J by 4 bases, with 13 bases in the junction unmatched. As for this clone: The antigen it binds to is not known. Within one base of it there is no much larger clone, and no base qualities were kept.

Sequencing was performed on PBMCs. The rearrangement joined TRBV11-3 to TRBJ2-2; 10 nucleotides in the junction match TRBD1. The clonotype originates from a woman aged 18-29 years in good health and CMV-seronegative. CDR3 sequence: CASSNPPGTGVGTGELFF. The DNA sequence is TGTGCCAGCAGCAATCCCCCCGGGACAGGGGTCGGCACCGGGGAGCTGTTTTTT.